The present TCR beta chain was sequenced within a study of beta chain features in type 1 diabetes. One heparinised draw, averaging around 120 mL, was taken per donor. Sort purity for all populations was recorded as exceeding 98%. Reverse transcribing all isolated RNA meant expressed TCRB transcripts were sequenced. Around 3.9 million reads per sample were averaged for naive, central memory and regulatory samples. Repertoires were generated with immunoSEQ multiplex PCR, while TCRdb's copy carries only in-frame clones and drops some. The sample contains around 250,000 clones, around a quarter of which appear only once. Only a few counts were recorded for this clone. Antigen specificity is unknown. Germline V lookup: CDR1 MGHRA, CDR2 YSYEKL. Trimming shortened V by 1 base and J by 4 bases, and 14 bases separated the two germline ends. The CDR3 runs to 15 residues. Study-wide points: Within the patient group, naive, central memory and Treg TCRB repertoires appeared more similar to each other than within healthy donors.

The sequence derives from a man in his thirties or forties in good health. The sample taken for sequencing was central memory CD4+ T cells from blood. The rearrangement uses TRBV4-1 and TRBJ2-7; D is unclear. CDR3 coding DNA: TGCGCCAGCAGCCAAGGGGAAGAGCGCCCATACGAGCAGTACTTC. This encodes CASSQGEERPYEQYF.